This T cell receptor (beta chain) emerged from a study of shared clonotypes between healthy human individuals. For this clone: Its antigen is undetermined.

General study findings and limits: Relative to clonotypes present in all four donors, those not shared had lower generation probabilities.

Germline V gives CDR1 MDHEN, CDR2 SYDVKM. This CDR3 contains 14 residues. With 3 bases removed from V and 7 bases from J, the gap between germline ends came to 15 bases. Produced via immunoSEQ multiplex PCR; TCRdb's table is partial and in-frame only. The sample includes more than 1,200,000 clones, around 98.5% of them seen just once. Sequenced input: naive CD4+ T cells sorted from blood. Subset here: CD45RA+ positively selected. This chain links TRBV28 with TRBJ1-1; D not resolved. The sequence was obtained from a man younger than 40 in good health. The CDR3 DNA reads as TGTGCCAGCAGTTTCGGAGGACCTTCGGGTGAAGCTTTCTTT. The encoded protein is CASSFGGPSGEAFF.